Following are 24 T cell receptor beta chains from one sample sequenced in a study of blood T cell repertoires in COVID-19. The data were produced by immunoSEQ multiplex PCR, yet TCRdb's version contains in-frame clones alone and is incomplete. Of some 100,000 clones in the sample, roughly 79% were seen once. Sample: peripheral blood. These TCRs come from a human donor in a cohort sampled during active COVID-19.

The gene calls are TRBV30 and TRBJ2-3, with D hard to call. CDR1 GTSNPN and CDR2 SVGIG come from the germline V gene (reference sequence). Trimming left V 2 bases short and J 2 bases short, with 11 bases between. CDR3 size: 14 residues. This CDR3 reads CAWSYSVHTDTQYF. In DNA form, the CDR3 reads TGTGCCTGGAGTTACAGTGTCCACACAGATACGCAGTATTTT.

The chain joins TRBV30 to TRBJ1-3, with 10 positions matching TRBD1. With 3 bases clipped from V and 4 bases from J, the junction kept 12 bases outside the gene matches. Germline CDR1 and CDR2: GTSNPN and SVGIG (reference sequence). The length of the CDR3 is 17 residues. The CDR3 here is CAWSRVGTGAFGNTIYF. The CDR3 nucleotides read TGTGCCTGGAGCCGGGTTGGGACAGGGGCTTTCGGAAACACCATATATTTT.

The rearrangement uses TRBV28 and TRBJ1-5; D is perhaps TRBD1 (6 bases). This CDR3 region has 15 residues. The germline gives CDR1 MDHEN, CDR2 SYDVKM. Trimming pared 5 bases from V and 4 bases from J, leaving 15 bases between. In DNA form, the CDR3 reads TGTGCCAGCAGTAAACAGGGTTTCAGGAATCAGCCCCAGCATTTT. It is translated as CASSKQGFRNQPQHF.

The chain combines TRBV7-8 with TRBJ1-2, with 7 bases matching TRBD1. The CDR3 loop spans 14 amino acids. The junction had 3 bases not matched to a gene; V was cut back by 2 bases and J by 3 bases. CDR1 is SGHVS, CDR2 FQNEAQ, per germline. This CDR3 is CASSLSRGDYGYTF. DNA of the CDR3: TGTGCCAGCAGCTTATCCAGGGGGGACTATGGCTACACCTTC.

The genes are TRBV7-2 and TRBJ1-3, with D maybe TRBD1 (5 bases). The CDR3 extends over 14 amino acids. Trimming cost V 6 bases and J 7 bases, with 16 bases left between them. Germline V gene lookup returns CDR1 SGHTA and CDR2 FQGNSA. The CDR3: CASRQRQSGNTIYF. Here the CDR3 DNA reads TGTGCCAGCAGACAGAGACAGTCCGGGAACACCATATATTTT.

The chain is built from TRBV10-3 and TRBJ1-3; D is undetermined. Trimming left V 10 bases short and J 0 bases short, with 7 bases between. This CDR3 has 12 residues. CDR1 and CDR2 from the germline V gene are ENHRY and SYGVKD. The CDR3 region has the DNA TGTGCCACCGAGAGCTCTGGAAACACCATATATTTT. This codes for CATESSGNTIYF.

V gene TRBV2 combines with J gene TRBJ1-3, with D tentatively TRBD1 (6 bases). Looked up from germline, CDR1 is SNHLY and CDR2 is FYNNEI. This CDR3 is 14 amino acids long. The V end was cut by 8 bases, the J end by 0 bases, with 11 bases between. The CDR3 here is CASRGGNSGNTIYF. Written as DNA, the CDR3 is TGTGCCAGCCGAGGGGGTAACTCTGGAAACACCATATATTTT.

This clone was recorded a few times. This rearrangement joins TRBV2 to TRBJ2-1, with 8 nucleotides matching TRBD2. Germline V gene data show CDR1 as SNHLY and CDR2 as FYNNEI. This CDR3 spans 18 amino acids. The V gene end was trimmed by 2 bases and the J gene end by 0 bases; junction bases not matched to a gene: 9. The CDR3, as DNA: TGTGCCAGCAGTGAATCGGGGGGGCTAAAGAGCTCCTACAATGAGCAGTTCTTC. Its translation is CASSESGGLKSSYNEQFF.

This clone was counted a single time. The chain carries TRBV15 and TRBJ2-7; possible D gene TRBD1, 7 bases. This CDR3 contains 16 residues. CDR1 and CDR2 (germline): LNHNV, YYDKDF (reference sequence). Trimming cost V 0 bases and J 6 bases, with 18 bases left between them. Written as DNA, the CDR3 is TGTGCCACCAGCAGAGATCTCGGGGGACAGTTGGGCGAGCAGTACTTC. The encoded protein is CATSRDLGGQLGEQYF.

This clone was detected a few times. This chain uses TRBV7-2 with TRBJ2-3, with 9 bases aligning to TRBD1. The germline gives CDR1 SGHTA, CDR2 FQGNSA. The CDR3 spans 15 residues. With 5 bases clipped from V and 4 bases from J, the junction kept 7 bases outside the gene matches. Here the CDR3 DNA reads TGTGCCAGCAGCCTTGTGGGGGACAGGGCAGATACGCAGTATTTT. Encoded protein: CASSLVGDRADTQYF.

The gene calls are TRBV28 and TRBJ1-6; 10 bases match TRBD1. The CDR3 sequence is 15 residues long. Germline-derived CDR1 and CDR2 are MDHEN and SYDVKM. Trimming took 6 bases from V and 8 from J; bases not matched to a gene: 7. The CDR3 DNA is TGTGCCAGCAGAAAGACAGGGGGCAGGGATTCACCCCTCCACTTT. Its translation: CASRKTGGRDSPLHF.

This clone was recorded only once. The CDR3 sequence is CASSLGTPEGANEKLFF. The CDR3 region has the DNA TGTGCCAGCAGCTTAGGTACCCCCGAGGGAGCTAATGAAAAACTGTTTTTT. The chain carries TRBV7-9 and TRBJ1-4; D gene unclear. Deletions cut 1 base from V and 3 bases from J, with 15 bases between. This CDR3 is 17 amino acids long. Germline lookup yields CDR1 SEHNR and CDR2 FQNEAQ (reference sequence).

The V and J genes are TRBV5-4 and TRBJ2-1; TRBD2 matches at 11 bases. Looked up from germline, CDR1 is SGHNT and CDR2 is YYREEE (reference sequence). Trimming cost V 5 bases and J 7 bases; bases outside gene matches: 8. This CDR3 has 15 residues. The CDR3 nucleotides are TGTGCCAGCAGACTCGCCGGGACTAGCGGAAATGAGCAGTTCTTC. Translated: CASRLAGTSGNEQFF.

The chain has TRBV6-5 and TRBJ2-7; 7 bases map to TRBD2. The ends lost 8 bases at V and 4 bases at J; junction bases unmatched: 5. The CDR3 contains 12 residues. Germline lookup yields CDR1 MNHEY and CDR2 SVGAGI. The CDR3 is CASAQRDYEQYF. As DNA, the CDR3 is TGTGCCAGCGCTCAGCGGGATTACGAGCAGTACTTC.

The chain uses TRBV24-1 and TRBJ2-5; D uncertain. V was clipped by 6 bases and J by 3 bases, with 13 bases between them. Germline assignment: CDR1 KGHDR and CDR2 SFDVKD. This CDR3 is built from 14 residues. CDR3 nucleotides: TGTGCCACCAGTCGCAGTCCAAGCGAAGAGACCCAGTACTTC. Amino acids: CATSRSPSEETQYF.

The chain carries TRBV30 and TRBJ2-1; 8 positions agree with TRBD2. The CDR3 extends over 16 amino acids. J was trimmed by 6 bases and V by 3 bases; bases with no gene match: 13. Germline CDR1 is GTSNPN and CDR2 is SVGIG (reference sequence). The CDR3 region is CAWRKPIAGSLNEQFF. CDR3 nucleotides: TGTGCCTGGAGGAAACCCATAGCGGGGTCCCTCAATGAGCAGTTCTTC.

This chain connects TRBV13 to TRBJ1-2, with 9 bases fitting TRBD1. J gave up 4 bases and V 5 bases, and 5 bases lay outside the gene matches. CDR3 length: 14 residues. Germline V CDR1 and CDR2: PRHDT, FYEKMQ (reference sequence). The CDR3 sequence is CASSTQGAGYGYTF. CDR3 sequence (DNA): TGTGCCAGCAGCACACAGGGGGCGGGCTATGGCTACACCTTC.

V usage is TRBV19 and J usage is TRBJ1-2; tentative D call: TRBD1 (6 bases). V was cut by 6 bases and J by 0 bases, with 11 bases left in between. The germline V gene has CDR1 LNHDA and CDR2 SQIVND (reference sequence). The CDR3 loop spans 14 amino acids. DNA for the CDR3: TGTGCCAGTAGCCCCGGGACATCTAACTATGGCTACACCTTC. It translates to CASSPGTSNYGYTF. Together with reference TRBV19 and TRBJ1-2, the CDR3 gives the full variable domain: DGGITQSPKYLFRKEGQNVTLSCEQNLNHDAMYWYRQDPGQGLRLIYYSQIVNDFQKGDIAEGYSVSREKKESFPLTVTSAQKNPTAFYLCASSPGTSNYGYTFGSGTRLTVV.

The rearrangement joins TRBV11-3 to TRBJ1-1, with D perhaps matching TRBD1 (5 bases). Germline V gene lookup returns CDR1 SGHNT and CDR2 YENEEA. The CDR3 loop spans 14 amino acids. The ends were cut back, 3 bases at V and 1 base at J, with 9 bases in the middle. Written as DNA, the CDR3 is TGTGCCAGCAGCTTGCCCGGACAGAACACTGAAGCTTTCTTT. Translation gives CASSLPGQNTEAFF.

This clone was observed once. The chain is built from TRBV6-5 and TRBJ2-7; D perhaps matches TRBD2 (6 bases). The germline gives CDR1 MNHEY, CDR2 SVGAGI. CDR3 length: 13 residues. V shed 6 bases and J shed 5 bases, with 14 bases lying between them. The CDR3 bases are TGTGCCAGCAGCTTACCCGGGGGTGACGAGCAGTACTTC. Its translation: CASSLPGGDEQYF.

This chain connects TRBV2 to TRBJ1-2; no clear D. V was trimmed by 7 bases and J by 4 bases, leaving 13 bases between them. Germline CDR1 is SNHLY and CDR2 is FYNNEI. This CDR3 region has 13 residues. The CDR3 protein is CASIVGVAYGYTF. The CDR3 nucleotides read TGTGCCAGCATAGTCGGGGTCGCCTATGGCTACACCTTC.

This chain connects TRBV4-3 to TRBJ1-6, with unresolved D. The V end lost 0 bases, the J end lost 7 bases, and 4 bases lay between the germline ends. Germline V lookup: CDR1 LGHNA, CDR2 YSLEER. The CDR3 contains 13 residues. CDR3: CASSQDANSPLHF. CDR3 DNA: TGCGCCAGCAGCCAAGATGCGAATTCACCCCTCCACTTT.

The chain's CDR3 is CATSREQGARTEAFF. CDR3 in DNA: TGTGCCACCAGCAGAGAACAGGGGGCACGCACTGAAGCTTTCTTT. V and J are TRBV15 and TRBJ1-1; 9 bases agree with TRBD1. V was clipped by 0 bases and J by 4 bases; unmatched bases: 3. The CDR3 contains 15 residues. Germline-derived CDR1 and CDR2 are LNHNV and YYDKDF (reference sequence).

The rearrangement links TRBV7-9 to TRBJ2-7, with 10 bases fitting TRBD2. Germline V gene data show CDR1 as SEHNR and CDR2 as FQNEAQ (reference sequence). The trim removed 0 bases at V and 0 bases at J, leaving 5 bases unmatched. The CDR3 contains 17 residues. The CDR3 is CASSLAHRLAGSYEQYF. Written as DNA, the CDR3 is TGTGCCAGCAGCTTAGCCCATCGACTAGCGGGCTCCTACGAGCAGTACTTC.